The source of this TCR beta chain is a study of metastatic and nonmetastatic thyroid tumors. Looking at the study overall: From malignant and benign thyroid patients, repertoires in blood and in tumor or nodule tissue were compared.

Ten or more counts support this clone. Until they underwent thyroid surgery, no patient had received any treatment. Using MiXCR, TCRdb re-called clones from the PCR reads. In the table there are about 46,000 clones, approximately 24% of which are singletons. Germline V CDR1 and CDR2: SGHTA, FQGTGA. CDR3 length: 14 amino acids. V was shortened by 4 bases and J by 9 bases, with 16 bases between the two germline ends. The chain recombines TRBV7-3 with TRBJ2-1; the D gene is possibly TRBD2 (5 bases). The sequenced material came from blood. This sequence originates from a male donor with papillary thyroid cancer or a benign thyroid nodule (not recorded which). Some clones in this sample may be carry-over from other donors' samples. The CDR3 DNA reads TGTGCCAGCAGCTCACAACCGACTACGTCTGAGCAGTTCTTC. Its translation is CASSSQPTTSEQFF. The complete variable domain, with remaining parts taken from reference TRBV7-3 and TRBJ2-1, reads GAGVSQTPSNKVTEKGKYVELRCDPISGHTALYWYRQSLGQGPEFLIYFQGTGAADDSGLPNDRFFAVRPEGSVSTLKIQRTERGDSAVYLCASSSQPTTSEQFFGPGTRLTVL.